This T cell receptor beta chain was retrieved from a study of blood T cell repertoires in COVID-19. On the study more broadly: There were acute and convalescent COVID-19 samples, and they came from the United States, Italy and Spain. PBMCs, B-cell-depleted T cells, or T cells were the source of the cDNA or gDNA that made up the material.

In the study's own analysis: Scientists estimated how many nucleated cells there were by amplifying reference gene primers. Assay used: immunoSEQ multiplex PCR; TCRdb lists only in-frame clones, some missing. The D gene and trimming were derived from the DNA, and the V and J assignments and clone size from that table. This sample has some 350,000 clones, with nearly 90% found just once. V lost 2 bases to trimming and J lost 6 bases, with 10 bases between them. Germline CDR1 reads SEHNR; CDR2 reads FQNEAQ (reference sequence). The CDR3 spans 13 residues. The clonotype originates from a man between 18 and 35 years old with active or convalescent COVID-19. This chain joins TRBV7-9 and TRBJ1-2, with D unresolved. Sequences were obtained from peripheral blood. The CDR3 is CASSLTDPHGYTF. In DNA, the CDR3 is TGTGCCAGCAGCTTAACTGATCCGCATGGCTACACCTTC.